Sequencing of this T cell receptor (beta chain) was carried out in a study of lymphopenia after photon versus proton radiotherapy. Comments on this clone: Antigen specificity is unknown.

V was shortened by 4 bases and J by 0 bases, with 14 bases between the two germline ends. The germline gives CDR1 SGDLS, CDR2 YYNGEE. The CDR3 runs 16 residues. Measured with immunoSEQ multiplex PCR; TCRdb has only the in-frame clones, and not every one. The table has some 64,000 clones, about nine tenths seen once. Broader study findings: Proton therapy kept repertoires fairly stable, unlike photons, which gained effector/memory cells. A bigger post-nadir fall in TCR diversity correlated inversely with survival time in deceased patients.

The sample here was peripheral blood, taken from a patient treated with proton-based radiotherapy. The rearrangement links TRBV9 to TRBJ2-1, with D perhaps matching TRBD2 (5 bases). The receptor's source is a man at least 80 years old with esophageal cancer. The CDR3, as DNA: TGTGCCAGCAGCTCCAACAGAGGGAGCTCCTACAATGAGCAGTTCTTC. Translated: CASSSNRGSSYNEQFF.